The 31 T cell receptor beta chains reported below all come from one sample, sequenced in a study of beta chain features in type 1 diabetes. Their target antigens are unknown. What was sequenced were expressed TCRB transcripts, since all of the isolated RNA had been reverse transcribed. Produced via immunoSEQ multiplex PCR; TCRdb's table is partial and in-frame only. The table shows a few hundred thousand clones, with around an eighth occurring only once. Whole-study findings and limits: People with Type 1 diabetes carried modestly yet significantly shorter TCRB CDR3s in all four CD4+ subsets.

The sample comprised naive CD4+ T cells from blood. These receptors were taken from a woman aged 18-29 years with type 1 diabetes.

This clone turned up a few times. V usage is TRBV15 and J usage is TRBJ2-1; 12 nucleotides agree with TRBD2. CDR1 LNHNV and CDR2 YYDKDF come from the germline V gene (reference sequence). The CDR3 sequence is 16 residues long. J was trimmed by 8 bases and V by 0 bases; bases with no gene match: 5. The CDR3 is CATSRDWTSGNHEQFF. In DNA form, the CDR3 reads TGTGCCACCAGCAGAGATTGGACTAGCGGGAACCATGAGCAGTTCTTC.

The chain couples TRBV6-5 to TRBJ2-1, with 7 bases lining up with TRBD1. This CDR3 has 15 residues. Germline CDR1 reads MNHEY; CDR2 reads SVGAGI. V lost 0 bases and J lost 5; bases outside the gene matches: 4. The CDR3 nucleotides are TGTGCCAGCAGTTACTCGACAGGGCCCCACAATGAGCAGTTCTTC. Its protein is CASSYSTGPHNEQFF.

This chain links TRBV11-2 with TRBJ2-1; 9 bases align to TRBD2. V was clipped by 2 bases and J by 5 bases; unmatched bases: 7. Germline V gives CDR1 SGHAT, CDR2 FQNNGV. CDR3 length: 16 residues. CDR3 nucleotide sequence: TGTGCCAGCAGCTTACCTAGCGGGAAGTCGGACAATGAGCAGTTCTTC. Its translation is CASSLPSGKSDNEQFF.

This clone was counted between two and nine times. The chain uses TRBV11-2 and TRBJ2-3, with D possibly matching TRBD2 (5 bases). Trimming cost V 2 bases and J 0 bases, with 12 bases left between them. Germline CDR1 and CDR2: SGHAT and FQNNGV. CDR3 length: 16 residues. The CDR3: CASSLNPGSSTDTQYF. CDR3 in DNA: TGTGCCAGCAGCTTAAACCCGGGGAGTAGCACAGATACGCAGTATTTT.

Only a few counts were recorded for this clone. This sequence joins TRBV19 and TRBJ2-5; 12 bases are shared with TRBD2. There are 15 residues in the CDR3. Trimming removed 11 bases from V and 0 bases from J; junction bases left unmatched: 7. Germline CDR1 LNHDA, CDR2 SQIVND (reference sequence). The CDR3 DNA reads TGTGCCTCCCAAGGACTAGCGGGGAACCAAGAGACCCAGTACTTC. It is translated as CASQGLAGNQETQYF. The full variable domain, completed using reference TRBV19 and TRBJ2-5, is DGGITQSPKYLFRKEGQNVTLSCEQNLNHDAMYWYRQDPGQGLRLIYYSQIVNDFQKGDIAEGYSVSREKKESFPLTVTSAQKNPTAFYLCASQGLAGNQETQYFGPGTRLLVL.

This clone was seen only a few times. This rearrangement joins TRBV30 to TRBJ2-3; 11 nucleotides agree with TRBD2. Per germline, CDR1 GTSNPN and CDR2 SVGIG (reference sequence). The CDR3 runs to 15 residues. V lost 3 bases and J lost 6; bases outside the gene matches: 8. CDR3: CAWSAGTSGGDTQYF. In DNA, the CDR3 is TGTGCCTGGAGCGCAGGGACTAGCGGCGGGGATACGCAGTATTTT.

This chain uses TRBV4-2 with TRBJ2-1, with 8 bases fitting TRBD2. The CDR3 loop spans 17 amino acids. V lost 1 base, J lost 6 bases, and 11 bases stayed unmatched. Germline CDR1 is LGHNA and CDR2 is YNFKEQ. This chain's CDR3 is CASSQGTKRERGNEQFF. The CDR3 coding sequence is TGTGCCAGCAGCCAAGGAACTAAGCGGGAGAGGGGCAATGAGCAGTTCTTC.

This clone turned up a few times. V and J are TRBV29-1 and TRBJ2-7; D may correspond to TRBD1 or TRBD2 (9 bases each). In germline, CDR1 is SQVTM, CDR2 ANQGSEA. Deletions cut 5 bases from V and 3 bases from J, with 29 bases between. CDR3 length: 18 amino acids. CDR3 sequence (DNA): TGCAGCGTTCGGGGACAGGGAATGGTAGCGGGAGTATTCTACGAGCAGTACTTC. Its protein product is CSVRGQGMVAGVFYEQYF.

V is TRBV25-1 and J is TRBJ2-5; TRBD2 matches at 7 bases. V lost 1 base, J lost 1 base, and 6 bases stayed unmatched. The CDR3 sequence is 16 residues long. The germline gives CDR1 MGHDK, CDR2 SYGVNS. The CDR3 protein is CASSELGGSLQETQYF. In DNA, the CDR3 is TGTGCCAGCAGTGAATTGGGAGGGTCCCTCCAAGAGACCCAGTACTTC.

This clone came up a few times. Different DNA sequences within this sample yield the same CDR3. The V gene is TRBV7-9, the J gene TRBJ2-7; D gene unclear. The CDR3 contains 11 residues. Trimming took off 4 bases at V and 4 bases at J, with 5 bases between the two ends. The germline gives CDR1 SEHNR, CDR2 FQNEAQ (reference sequence). DNA of the CDR3: TGTGCCAGCAGCTCTAGGTACGAGCAGTACTTC. It translates to CASSSRYEQYF.

This clone turned up a few times. This chain joins TRBV18 and TRBJ2-5; no reliable D call. This CDR3 region has 12 residues. CDR1 KGHSH and CDR2 LQKENI come from the germline V gene. V lost 3 bases, J lost 3 bases, and 5 bases lay in between. Here the CDR3 reads CASSPSKETQYF. In DNA, the CDR3 is TGTGCCAGCTCACCGTCCAAAGAGACCCAGTACTTC.

The V call is TRBV5-4, the J call TRBJ1-1; perhaps TRBD1 as D (5 bases). The V gene's germline CDR1 is SGHNT and CDR2 YYREEE (reference sequence). V was trimmed by 4 bases and J by 1 base, leaving 14 bases between them. The CDR3 runs to 15 residues. This CDR3 reads CASSDQGGSNTEAFF. The CDR3 region has the DNA TGTGCCAGCAGCGACCAGGGAGGGTCGAACACTGAAGCTTTCTTT.

This clone was counted only a few times. The chain employs TRBV2 and TRBJ2-3, with a possible D match to TRBD1 (6 bases). CDR3 length: 18 amino acids. V was cut by 4 bases and J by 3 bases, with 23 bases left in between. Germline CDR1 reads SNHLY; CDR2 reads FYNNEI. The CDR3 region is CASSVPQGWELATDTQYF. CDR3 DNA sequence: TGTGCCAGCAGTGTGCCTCAGGGGTGGGAGTTGGCGACAGATACGCAGTATTTT.

The chain joins TRBV5-1 to TRBJ2-2; 8 nucleotides align to TRBD1. The J segment lost 1 base and the V segment lost 2 bases, leaving 4 bases of the junction unmatched. The germline V gene has CDR1 SGHRS and CDR2 YFSETQ. The CDR3 is made up of 16 amino acids. The CDR3 DNA reads as TGCGCCAGCAGCTTTCAGGGGGCGCGGAACACCGGGGAGCTGTTTTTT. Protein sequence: CASSFQGARNTGELFF.

CDR3 bases: TGTGCCAGCAGCGTCCGGGACAAGCCACTAACTGAAGCTTTCTTT. Its translation is CASSVRDKPLTEAFF. The J gene is TRBJ1-1, the V gene TRBV9; a weak D match, TRBD1 (6 bases). The CDR3 extends over 15 amino acids. V was shortened by 2 bases and J by 5 bases, with 16 bases between the two germline ends. The germline V gene has CDR1 SGDLS and CDR2 YYNGEE.

J is TRBJ1-5 and V is TRBV29-1, with TRBD1 matching over 10 bases. The CDR3 is 17 residues long. The germline V gene encodes CDR1 SQVTM and CDR2 ANQGSEA. With 2 bases clipped from V and 2 bases from J, the junction kept 9 bases outside the gene matches. The CDR3, as DNA: TGCAGCGTTGAACGTCGGACAGGGGGAGACGGCAATCAGCCCCAGCATTTT. It codes for CSVERRTGGDGNQPQHF.

This clone has just a few counts. The chain is built from TRBV28 and TRBJ2-7; 10 nucleotides align to TRBD1. V gave up 8 bases and J gave up 6 bases; unmatched junction bases: 7. The CDR3 totals 13 residues. Per germline, CDR1 MDHEN and CDR2 SYDVKM. This CDR3 is CASAFRTGGEQYF. The CDR3 nucleotides read TGTGCCAGCGCTTTCCGGACAGGGGGCGAGCAGTACTTC.

The rearrangement uses TRBV6-5 and TRBJ1-5; D unclear. The V and J ends lost 2 bases and 3 bases respectively, with 11 bases between them. Germline V gene sequence: CDR1 MNHEY, CDR2 SVGAGI. CDR3 length: 15 residues. CDR3 loop: CASSYDGRLNQPQHF. Written as DNA, the CDR3 is TGTGCCAGCAGTTACGACGGCAGACTCAATCAGCCCCAGCATTTT.

There are a few counts of this clone. The chain carries TRBV7-9 and TRBJ2-1, with unresolved D. V gave up 2 bases and J gave up 0 bases, with 17 bases separating them. CDR3 length: 18 residues. Germline V gene data show CDR1 as SEHNR and CDR2 as FQNEAQ (reference sequence). CDR3 sequence reads: CASSLPWRGSSSYNEQFF. DNA for the CDR3: TGTGCCAGCAGCTTACCATGGCGCGGTAGTAGCTCCTACAATGAGCAGTTCTTC.

The chain recombines TRBV7-2 with TRBJ1-1; D ambiguous. Germline V gene sequence: CDR1 SGHTA, CDR2 FQGNSA. Trimming stripped 1 base from V and 10 bases from J, with 10 bases between. The length of the CDR3 is 12 residues. CDR3 loop: CASSLDLSRAFF. The DNA for the CDR3 is TGTGCCAGCAGCTTAGATCTGAGCCGAGCTTTCTTT.

The V call is TRBV7-9, the J call TRBJ2-2, with D maybe TRBD2 (5 bases). Germline V gene lookup returns CDR1 SEHNR and CDR2 FQNEAQ (reference sequence). The length of the CDR3 is 17 residues. The CDR3 region is CGEQLLEGVANTGELFF. The CDR3 nucleotides are TGTGGGGAGCAGCTTCTTGAGGGTGTCGCGAACACCGGGGAGCTGTTTTTT. Full variable domain (outside the CDR3, taken from reference TRBV7-9 and TRBJ2-2): DTGVSQNPRHKITKRGQNVTFRCDPISEHNRLYWYRQTLGQGPEFLTYFQNEAQLEKSRLLSDRFSAERPKGSFSTLEIQRTEQGDSAMYLCGEQLLEGVANTGELFFGEGSRLTVL.

This clone was observed a handful of times. This chain links TRBV29-1 with TRBJ2-3, with D perhaps matching TRBD1 (5 bases). CDR3 length: 10 residues. V was shortened by 3 bases and J by 8 bases, with 6 bases between the two germline ends. CDR1 is SQVTM, CDR2 ANQGSEA, per germline. This CDR3 reads CSVDRGTQYF. For the CDR3, the DNA is TGCAGCGTTGATAGGGGTACGCAGTATTTT.

The V and J genes are TRBV5-1 and TRBJ1-2, with D possibly being TRBD1 (5 bases). The germline V and J ends were trimmed by 4 bases and 3 bases, with 13 bases remaining between them. The CDR3 consists of 14 residues. The V gene's germline CDR1 is SGHRS and CDR2 YFSETQ. Written as DNA, the CDR3 is TGCGCCAGCAGCCCCGATCCAGGGTACTATGGCTACACCTTC. It encodes CASSPDPGYYGYTF.

This clone occurred a few times. The rearrangement links TRBV18 to TRBJ2-4; perhaps TRBD2 as D (5 bases). Germline V lookup: CDR1 KGHSH, CDR2 LQKENI. V was trimmed by 0 bases and J by 1 base, leaving 10 bases between them. The CDR3 length is 16 residues. The CDR3 DNA reads TGTGCCAGCTCACCACCGTCCCAGCGGGCCAAAAACATTCAGTACTTC. Translation gives CASSPPSQRAKNIQYF.

This chain connects TRBV29-1 to TRBJ1-5; 7 bases are a match to TRBD1. Germline loops: CDR1 SQVTM, CDR2 ANQGSEA. J lost 4 bases, V lost 4 bases, and 13 bases had no gene match. This CDR3 spans 16 amino acids. CDR3 sequence (DNA): TGCAGCGTTGTCGCTAGGGACAGAGACGATAATCAGCCCCAGCATTTT. This translates into CSVVARDRDDNQPQHF.

A few counts support this clone. CDR3 sequence: CASSQDHRTGGTDTQYF. The CDR3 coding sequence is TGCGCCAGCAGCCAAGATCATAGGACAGGGGGCACAGATACGCAGTATTTT. The chain has TRBV4-3 and TRBJ2-3, with 9 bases lining up with TRBD1. J gave up 1 base and V 0 bases, and 5 bases lay outside the gene matches. This CDR3 has 17 residues. From germline, CDR1 is LGHNA and CDR2 YSLEER.

The V and J genes are TRBV13 and TRBJ2-1, with 10 bases that match TRBD2. The junction had 14 bases not matched to a gene; V was cut back by 6 bases and J by 6 bases. The length of the CDR3 is 17 residues. CDR1 and CDR2 from the germline V gene are PRHDT and FYEKMQ (reference sequence). CDR3 sequence reads: CASSRRPGLAAPNEQFF. The CDR3 DNA follows: TGTGCCAGCAGTCGAAGACCCGGACTAGCGGCCCCCAATGAGCAGTTCTTC.

In this sample, this clone turned up a few times. J is TRBJ2-7 and V is TRBV19; 11 bases line up with TRBD1. The CDR3 is 14 amino acids. The germline gives CDR1 LNHDA, CDR2 SQIVND (reference sequence). Trimming removed 10 bases from V and 2 bases from J; junction bases left unmatched: 7. The CDR3 nucleotides are TGTGCCACCGAGGCGGGACAGGGGGCCTACGAGCAGTACTTC. Protein: CATEAGQGAYEQYF.

This clone was detected only a few times. The chain employs TRBV27 and TRBJ1-2, with TRBD1 matching over 7 bases. V trimming: 3 bases; J trimming: 2 bases; junction bases outside the gene matches: 6. The CDR3 consists of 15 residues. Germline CDR1 is MNHEY and CDR2 is SMNVEV (reference sequence). The CDR3 nucleotides are TGTGCCAGCAGTTTTTCCCCGACAGGGAACTATGGCTACACCTTC. As protein: CASSFSPTGNYGYTF.

This clone was seen a few times. This sample also contains other DNA sequences that code for the same CDR3. V usage is TRBV9 and J usage is TRBJ2-7; no definite D call. The germline V and J ends were trimmed by 0 bases and 0 bases, with 7 bases remaining between them. The germline gives CDR1 SGDLS, CDR2 YYNGEE. This CDR3 is built from 14 residues. The CDR3 loop is CASSVAPSSYEQYF. CDR3 sequence (DNA): TGTGCCAGCAGCGTAGCTCCCAGCTCCTACGAGCAGTACTTC. Together with reference TRBV9 and TRBJ2-7, the CDR3 gives the full variable domain: DSGVTQTPKHLITATGQRVTLRCSPRSGDLSVYWYQQSLDQGLQFLIQYYNGEERAKGNILERFSAQQFPDLHSELNLSSLELGDSALYFCASSVAPSSYEQYFGPGTRLTVT.

This clone turned up a few times. This chain connects TRBV4-2 to TRBJ1-2, with 7 bases aligning to TRBD1. Germline trimming cut 3 bases from V and 10 bases from J; bases unmatched to any gene: 8. The CDR3 covers 13 residues. Germline CDR1 and CDR2: LGHNA and YNFKEQ. CDR3 coding DNA: TGTGCCAGCAGCCAGTTAGACAGGGCGATCTACACCTTC. Amino acids: CASSQLDRAIYTF.